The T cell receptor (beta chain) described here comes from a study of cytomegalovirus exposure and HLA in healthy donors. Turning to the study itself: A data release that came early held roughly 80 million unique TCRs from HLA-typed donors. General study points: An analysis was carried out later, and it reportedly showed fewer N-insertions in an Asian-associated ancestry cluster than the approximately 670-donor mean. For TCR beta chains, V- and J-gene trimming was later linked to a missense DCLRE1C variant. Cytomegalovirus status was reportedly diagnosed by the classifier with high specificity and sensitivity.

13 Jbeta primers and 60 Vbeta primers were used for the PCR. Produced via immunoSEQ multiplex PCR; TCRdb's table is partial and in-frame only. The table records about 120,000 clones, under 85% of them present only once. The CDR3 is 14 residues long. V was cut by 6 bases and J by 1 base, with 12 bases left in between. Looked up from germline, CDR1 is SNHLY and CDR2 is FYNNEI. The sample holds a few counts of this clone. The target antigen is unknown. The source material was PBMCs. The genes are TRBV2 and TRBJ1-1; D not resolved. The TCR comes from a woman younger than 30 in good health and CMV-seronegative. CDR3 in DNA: TGTGCCAGCAGGTGGAGCGCGGAGAACACTGAAGCTTTCTTT. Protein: CASRWSAENTEAFF.